The 5 T cell receptor beta chains listed next were all sequenced from one sample in a study of OX40 agonist ivuxolimab in advanced cancers. The library was obtained by the immunoSEQ multiplex PCR assay. As stored in TCRdb, this immuneACCESS dataset retains in-frame rearrangements with V and J assigned. A fraction of the clones does not appear; measured against another copy, unresolved V genes explain less than half of the discrepancy, and the remainder lacks a known reason. The sample includes tens of thousands of clones, with 84% observed a single time. Of the sample, around 0.8% falls within the top ten clones. Sequences were derived from CD4+ or CD8+ T cells sorted from blood, sampled in a trial of the OX40 agonist ivuxolimab. All receptors come from an adult with an advanced solid tumor such as melanoma, head and neck, liver or kidney cancer.

The chain is built from TRBV29-1 and TRBJ2-2; TRBD2 matches 11 bases. Trimming cost V 5 bases and J 11 bases; bases outside gene matches: 7. The CDR3 runs 13 residues. The germline V gene encodes CDR1 SQVTM and CDR2 ANQGSEA. CDR3 in DNA: TGCAGCGTTAAAAGCACTAGCGGGAGTGAGCTGTTTTTT. This encodes CSVKSTSGSELFF.

This chain links TRBV28 with TRBJ2-7; the match to TRBD1 covers 8 bases. J gave up 3 bases and V 4 bases, and 11 bases lay outside the gene matches. The CDR3 is 16 residues long. Per the germline V gene, CDR1 is MDHEN and CDR2 is SYDVKM. The CDR3 protein is CASSSPGTGLNYEQYF. Here the CDR3 DNA reads TGTGCCAGCAGTTCCCCCGGGACAGGTCTAAACTACGAGCAGTACTTC. The whole variable domain, remainder taken from reference TRBV28 and TRBJ2-7, is DVKVTQSSRYLVKRTGEKVFLECVQDMDHENMFWYRQDPGLGLRLIYFSYDVKMKEKGDIPEGYSVSREKKERFSLILESASTNQTSMYLCASSSPGTGLNYEQYFGPGTRLTVT.

The chain couples TRBV7-6 to TRBJ1-1; maybe TRBD1 (5 bases). The CDR3 contains 14 residues. In germline, CDR1 is SGHVS, CDR2 FNYEAQ. Trimming shortened V by 0 bases and J by 5 bases, and 10 bases separated the two germline ends. CDR3 sequence (DNA): TGTGCCAGCAGCTTAGCGGCCAGGGAAACTGAAGCTTTCTTT. Translating gives CASSLAARETEAFF.

V and J are TRBV7-9 and TRBJ1-2; TRBD1 matches at 10 bases. The CDR3 has 14 amino acids. Trimming at V came to 5 bases and at J to 3 bases, leaving 3 bases not matched to a gene. Germline V gene lookup returns CDR1 SEHNR and CDR2 FQNEAQ (reference sequence). CDR3 coding DNA: TGTGCCAGCAGCACGGACAGGGGGGACTATGGCTACACCTTC. Amino acid sequence: CASSTDRGDYGYTF.

This rearrangement joins TRBV4-2 to TRBJ1-2, with unresolved D. This CDR3 is built from 14 residues. Trimming removed 0 bases from V and 4 bases from J, with 9 bases in between. In germline, CDR1 is LGHNA, CDR2 YNFKEQ. The CDR3 region has the DNA TGTGCCAGCAGCCAAGATCACGGATCCTATGGCTACACCTTC. It encodes CASSQDHGSYGYTF.